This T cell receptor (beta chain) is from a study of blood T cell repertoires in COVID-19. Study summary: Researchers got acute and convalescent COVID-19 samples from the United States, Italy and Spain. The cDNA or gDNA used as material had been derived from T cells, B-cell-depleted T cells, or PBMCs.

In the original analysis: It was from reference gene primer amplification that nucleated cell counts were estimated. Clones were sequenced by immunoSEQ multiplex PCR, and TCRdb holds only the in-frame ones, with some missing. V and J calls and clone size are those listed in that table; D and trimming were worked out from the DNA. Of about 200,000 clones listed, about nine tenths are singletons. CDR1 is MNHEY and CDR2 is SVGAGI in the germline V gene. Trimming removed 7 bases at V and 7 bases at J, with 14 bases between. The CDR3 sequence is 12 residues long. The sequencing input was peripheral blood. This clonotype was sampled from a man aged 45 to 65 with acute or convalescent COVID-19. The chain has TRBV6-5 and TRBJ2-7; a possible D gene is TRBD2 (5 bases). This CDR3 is CASTRLEGEQYF. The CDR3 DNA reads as TGTGCCAGCACCCGTCTAGAGGGTGAGCAGTACTTC.